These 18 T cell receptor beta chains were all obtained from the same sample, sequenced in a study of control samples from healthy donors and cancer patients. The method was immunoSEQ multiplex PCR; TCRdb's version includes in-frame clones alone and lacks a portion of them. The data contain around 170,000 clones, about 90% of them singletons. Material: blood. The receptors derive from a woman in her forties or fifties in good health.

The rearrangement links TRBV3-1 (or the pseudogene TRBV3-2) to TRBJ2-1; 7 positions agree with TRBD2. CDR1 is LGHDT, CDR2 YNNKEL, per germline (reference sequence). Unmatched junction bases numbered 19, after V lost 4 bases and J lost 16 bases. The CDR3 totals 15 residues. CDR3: CASSLGEAGRYSIFF. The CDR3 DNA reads TGTGCCAGCAGCCTCGGGGAAGCGGGGCGGTACTCCATATTCTTC.

In DNA form, the CDR3 reads TGTGCCAGCAGCTTAGGCCTAGCGGGAGTGGATACGCAGTATTTT. This codes for CASSLGLAGVDTQYF. This sequence joins TRBV5-4 and TRBJ2-3, with TRBD2 matching over 10 bases. The ends lost 2 bases at V and 6 bases at J; junction bases unmatched: 6. CDR3 length equals 15 residues. CDR1 and CDR2 (germline): SGHNT, YYREEE (reference sequence).

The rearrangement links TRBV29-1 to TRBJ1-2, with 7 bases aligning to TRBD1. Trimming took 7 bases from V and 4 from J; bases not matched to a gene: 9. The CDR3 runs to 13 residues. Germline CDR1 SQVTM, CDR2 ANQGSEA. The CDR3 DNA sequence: TGCAGCGCTGGGGGAGGGGGCGGCTATGGCTACACCTTC. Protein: CSAGGGGGYGYTF.

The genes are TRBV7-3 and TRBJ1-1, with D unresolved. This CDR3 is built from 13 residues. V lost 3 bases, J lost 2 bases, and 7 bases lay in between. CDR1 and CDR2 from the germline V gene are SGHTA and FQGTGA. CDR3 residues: CASSFNRNTEAFF. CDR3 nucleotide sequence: TGTGCCAGCAGCTTTAACAGAAACACTGAAGCTTTCTTT.

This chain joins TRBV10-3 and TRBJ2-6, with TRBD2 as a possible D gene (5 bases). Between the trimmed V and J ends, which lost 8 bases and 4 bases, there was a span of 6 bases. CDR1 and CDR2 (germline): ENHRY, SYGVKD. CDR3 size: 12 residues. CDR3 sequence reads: CAIASGANVLTF. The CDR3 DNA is TGTGCCATCGCTAGCGGGGCCAACGTCCTGACTTTC.

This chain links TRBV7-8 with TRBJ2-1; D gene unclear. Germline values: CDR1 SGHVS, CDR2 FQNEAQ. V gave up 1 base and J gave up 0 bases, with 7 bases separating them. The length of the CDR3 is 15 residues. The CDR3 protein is CASSLGVSSYNEQFF. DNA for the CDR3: TGTGCCAGCAGCTTAGGAGTAAGCTCCTACAATGAGCAGTTCTTC.

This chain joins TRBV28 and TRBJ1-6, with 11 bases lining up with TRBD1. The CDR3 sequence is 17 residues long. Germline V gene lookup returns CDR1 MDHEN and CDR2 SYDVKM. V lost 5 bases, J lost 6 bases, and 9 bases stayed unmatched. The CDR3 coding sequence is TGTGCCAGCAGTCCCCCGGACAGGGGGCGGATTAATTCACCCCTCCACTTT. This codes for CASSPPDRGRINSPLHF.

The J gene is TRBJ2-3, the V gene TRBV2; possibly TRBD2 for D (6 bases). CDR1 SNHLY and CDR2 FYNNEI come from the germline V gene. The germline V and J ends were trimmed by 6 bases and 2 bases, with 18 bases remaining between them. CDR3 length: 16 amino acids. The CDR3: CASRGRLVASTDTQYF. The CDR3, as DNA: TGTGCCAGCAGGGGAAGACTAGTCGCCTCCACAGATACGCAGTATTTT.

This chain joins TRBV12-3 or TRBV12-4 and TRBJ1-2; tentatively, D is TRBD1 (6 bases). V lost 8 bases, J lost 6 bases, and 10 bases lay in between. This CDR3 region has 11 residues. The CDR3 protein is CASFTGNGYTF. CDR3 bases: TGTGCCAGCTTTACAGGGAATGGCTACACCTTC.

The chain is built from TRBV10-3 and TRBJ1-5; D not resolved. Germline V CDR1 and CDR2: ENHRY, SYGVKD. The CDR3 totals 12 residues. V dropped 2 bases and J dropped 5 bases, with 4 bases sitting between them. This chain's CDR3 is CAISEPDQPQHF. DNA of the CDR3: TGTGCCATCAGTGAGCCTGATCAGCCCCAGCATTTT.

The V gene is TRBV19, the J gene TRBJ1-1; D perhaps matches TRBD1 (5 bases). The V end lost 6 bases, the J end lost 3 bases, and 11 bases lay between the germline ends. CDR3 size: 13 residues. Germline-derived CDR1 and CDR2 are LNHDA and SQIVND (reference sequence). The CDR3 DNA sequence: TGTGCCAGTAGGCGACAGATAGACACTGAAGCTTTCTTT. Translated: CASRRQIDTEAFF.

Written as DNA, the CDR3 is TGTGCCAGCAGCTTGGCCTTTGGGGTGAGCTCCGAGCAGTACTTC. Translating gives CASSLAFGVSSEQYF. V and J are TRBV5-5 and TRBJ2-7; D gene uncertain. V lost 0 bases and J 6 bases, leaving 16 bases between the germline ends. CDR1 is SGHKS, CDR2 YYEKEE, per germline (reference sequence). The CDR3 spans 15 residues. The whole variable domain, filled in from reference TRBV5-5 and TRBJ2-7, reads DAGVTQSPTHLIKTRGQQVTLRCSPISGHKSVSWYQQVLGQGPQFIFQYYEKEERGRGNFPDRFSARQFPNYSSELNVNALLLGDSALYLCASSLAFGVSSEQYFGPGTRLTVT.

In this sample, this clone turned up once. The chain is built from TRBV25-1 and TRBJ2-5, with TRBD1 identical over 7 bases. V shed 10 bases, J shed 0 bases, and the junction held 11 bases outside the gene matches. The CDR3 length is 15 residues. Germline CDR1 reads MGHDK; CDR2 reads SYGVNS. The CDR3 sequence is CATSQGTDYQETQYF. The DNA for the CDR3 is TGTGCCACTTCCCAAGGGACAGATTACCAAGAGACCCAGTACTTC.

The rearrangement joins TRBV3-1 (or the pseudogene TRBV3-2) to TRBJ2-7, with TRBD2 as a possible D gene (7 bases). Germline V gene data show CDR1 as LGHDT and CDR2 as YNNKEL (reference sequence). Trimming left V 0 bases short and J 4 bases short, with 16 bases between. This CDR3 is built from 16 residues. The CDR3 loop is CASSQDRRGRIYEQYF. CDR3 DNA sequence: TGTGCCAGCAGCCAAGATCGGCGGGGGCGGATATACGAGCAGTACTTC.

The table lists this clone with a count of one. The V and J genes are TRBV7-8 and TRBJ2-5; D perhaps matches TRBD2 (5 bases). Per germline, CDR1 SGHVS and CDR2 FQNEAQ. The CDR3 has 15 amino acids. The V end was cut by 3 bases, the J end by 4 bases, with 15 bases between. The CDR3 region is CASSFGISGRETQYF. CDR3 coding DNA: TGTGCCAGCAGCTTCGGGATCAGCGGCCGAGAGACCCAGTACTTC.

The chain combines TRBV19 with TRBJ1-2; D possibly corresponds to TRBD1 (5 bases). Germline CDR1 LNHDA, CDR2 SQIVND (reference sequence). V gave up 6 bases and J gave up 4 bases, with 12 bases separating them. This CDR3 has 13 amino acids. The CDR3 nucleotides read TGTGCCAGTAGACCTGGGGCAGCCTATGGCTACACCTTC. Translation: CASRPGAAYGYTF.

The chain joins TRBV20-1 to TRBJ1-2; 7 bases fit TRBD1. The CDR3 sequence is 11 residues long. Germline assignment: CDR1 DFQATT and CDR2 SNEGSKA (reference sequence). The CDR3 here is CGSQTGKGYTF. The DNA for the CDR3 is TGCGGAAGTCAGACAGGGAAGGGCTACACCTTC.

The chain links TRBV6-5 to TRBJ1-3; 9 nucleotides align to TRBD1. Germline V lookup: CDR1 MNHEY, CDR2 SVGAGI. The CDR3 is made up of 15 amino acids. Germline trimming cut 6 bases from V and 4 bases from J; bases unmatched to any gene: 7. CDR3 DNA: TGTGCCAGCAGGCCCGGGACAGGGAACGGAAACACCATATATTTT. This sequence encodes CASRPGTGNGNTIYF.